This entry lists 10 T cell receptor beta chains sequenced from one sample in a study of beta chain features in type 1 diabetes. Expressed TCRB transcripts were sequenced because the isolated RNA had all been reverse transcribed beforehand. Sequenced by immunoSEQ multiplex PCR; TCRdb stores in-frame clones only, minus some. The sample includes 120,000 or so clones, 15% to 20% of them seen just once. Findings of the study overall: Within each of all four CD4+ subsets, Type 1 diabetes patients had TCRB CDR3s that were moderately but significantly shorter.

The antigens of these receptors remain unknown. Input material: central memory CD4+ T cells from blood. The receptor set was obtained from a man in his late teens or twenties with type 1 diabetes.

This clone has a handful of counts. CDR3 coding DNA: TGTGCCAGCAGCTGGACAGGGGAGAATGAGCAGTTCTTC. It is translated as CASSWTGENEQFF. This chain links TRBV7-9 with TRBJ2-1; 9 bases agree with TRBD1. V was clipped by 4 bases and J by 7 bases; unmatched bases: 2. Germline CDR1 reads SEHNR; CDR2 reads FQNEAQ (reference sequence). The CDR3 is 13 amino acids.

CDR3 nucleotides: TGTGCCCTTATCGACAATGAGCAGTTCTTC. It encodes CALIDNEQFF. The chain has TRBV30 and TRBJ2-1; D unclear. The ends were cut back, 8 bases at V and 5 bases at J, with 7 bases in the middle. CDR1 is GTSNPN, CDR2 SVGIG, per germline (reference sequence). The CDR3 covers 10 residues.

The chain uses TRBV30 and TRBJ2-3, with D perhaps assigned TRBD1 or TRBD2 (5 bases each). Between the trimmed V and J ends, which lost 5 bases and 2 bases, there was a span of 17 bases. The CDR3 contains 15 residues. Per the germline V gene, CDR1 is GTSNPN and CDR2 is SVGIG (reference sequence). CDR3 sequence reads: CAWRGPGAITDTQYF. In DNA form, the CDR3 reads TGTGCCTGGCGGGGCCCTGGGGCAATCACAGATACGCAGTATTTT.

This clone was observed a few times. This chain uses TRBV13 with TRBJ1-1, with 7 bases fitting TRBD1. Trimming at V came to 5 bases and at J to 1 base, leaving 19 bases not matched to a gene. The germline V gene encodes CDR1 PRHDT and CDR2 FYEKMQ (reference sequence). There are 19 residues in the CDR3. CDR3: CASSPIPPLDRAWNTEAFF. As DNA, the CDR3 is TGTGCCAGCAGCCCCATCCCACCTCTAGACAGGGCTTGGAACACTGAAGCTTTCTTT.

The CDR3 DNA reads TGTGCCTGGAGTCTCATAGGCACAACTAATGAAAAACTGTTTTTT. It codes for CAWSLIGTTNEKLFF. The chain joins TRBV30 to TRBJ1-4, with unresolved D. Looked up from germline, CDR1 is GTSNPN and CDR2 is SVGIG (reference sequence). CDR3 length: 15 residues. V was trimmed by 2 bases and J by 0 bases, leaving 10 bases between them.

The chain has TRBV29-1 and TRBJ1-1, with D possibly matching TRBD1 (5 bases). Germline CDR1 SQVTM, CDR2 ANQGSEA. The germline V and J ends were trimmed by 4 bases and 0 bases, with 9 bases remaining between them. This CDR3 region has 13 residues. This CDR3 reads CSVADSMNTEAFF. The DNA for the CDR3 is TGCAGCGTTGCAGACAGCATGAACACTGAAGCTTTCTTT.

V and J are TRBV18 and TRBJ1-5, with D perhaps TRBD1 (5 bases). This CDR3 comprises 16 residues. V lost 0 bases to trimming and J lost 4 bases, with 13 bases between them. CDR1 is KGHSH, CDR2 LQKENI, per germline. The CDR3 loop reads CASSPPITGGNQPQHF. The CDR3 DNA is TGTGCCAGCTCACCACCGATAACAGGCGGAAATCAGCCCCAGCATTTT.

This clone was seen a handful of times. The J gene is TRBJ2-3, the V gene TRBV7-8; D not resolved. V was cut by 1 base and J by 0 bases, with 5 bases left in between. The CDR3 extends over 14 amino acids. Germline assignment: CDR1 SGHVS and CDR2 FQNEAQ. DNA for the CDR3: TGTGCCAGCAGCTTAGGCAGAAGCACAGATACGCAGTATTTT. Translated: CASSLGRSTDTQYF.

The chain has TRBV5-4 and TRBJ1-3, with D unclear. V lost 0 bases, J lost 0 bases, and 7 bases lay in between. The CDR3 runs to 15 residues. Per germline, CDR1 SGHNT and CDR2 YYREEE (reference sequence). CDR3 region: CASSLDDFSGNTIYF. In nucleotides, the CDR3 is TGTGCCAGCAGCTTGGACGACTTCTCTGGAAACACCATATATTTT.

In its sample, this clone was seen a few times. The chain is built from TRBV23-1 and TRBJ2-1; D gene uncertain. TRBV23-1 is an open reading frame whose function is uncertain. The length of the CDR3 is 16 residues. Between the trimmed V and J ends, which lost 5 bases and 5 bases, there was a span of 19 bases. CDR3 sequence (DNA): TGCGCCAGCAGTTTAATAGTGGTTACAGAGAACAATGAGCAGTTCTTC. This sequence encodes CASSLIVVTENNEQFF.